The 3 T cell receptor beta chains given below trace back to one sample, sequenced in a study of cytotoxic CD8 clonotypes in ibrutinib-treated CLL. The assay was immunoSEQ multiplex PCR, and TCRdb's table has in-frame clones only and misses some. In the table there are 250,000 to 350,000 clones, approximately 76% of which are singletons. The starting material was PBMCs, obtained at disease progression, from a patient treated with ibrutinib. The receptors derive from a human donor with chronic lymphocytic leukemia.

The gene calls are TRBV4-2 and TRBJ1-1; 8 bases fit TRBD1. The CDR3 covers 13 residues. The germline V gene encodes CDR1 LGHNA and CDR2 YNFKEQ. J lost 10 bases, V lost 0 bases, and 4 bases had no gene match. The CDR3 sequence is CASSQEVGQGAFF. CDR3 nucleotide sequence: TGTGCCAGCAGCCAAGAAGTAGGACAGGGAGCTTTCTTT.

The chain joins TRBV9 to TRBJ2-2, with 9 positions matching TRBD2. Germline assignment: CDR1 SGDLS and CDR2 YYNGEE. The J segment lost 5 bases and the V segment lost 2 bases, leaving 7 bases of the junction unmatched. This CDR3 has 16 amino acids. The CDR3 region is CASSVFSGRGTGELFF. The DNA for the CDR3 is TGTGCCAGCAGCGTCTTTAGCGGGAGAGGGACCGGGGAGCTGTTTTTT.

This chain connects TRBV11-1 to TRBJ2-5, with D unresolved. V lost 3 bases, J lost 0 bases, and 8 bases lay in between. From germline, CDR1 is SGHAT and CDR2 FQDESV (reference sequence). The CDR3 contains 14 residues. CDR3 region: CASSFRTHQETQYF. The DNA for the CDR3 is TGTGCCAGCAGCTTCAGAACCCACCAAGAGACCCAGTACTTC. Based on the CDR3 plus reference TRBV11-1 and TRBJ2-5, the full variable domain is EAEVAQSPRYKITEKSQAVAFWCDPISGHATLYWYRQILGQGPELLVQFQDESVVDDSQLPKDRFSAERLKGVDSTLKIQPAELGDSAMYLCASSFRTHQETQYFGPGTRLLVL.